This T cell receptor (beta chain) comes out of a study of OX40 agonist ivuxolimab in advanced cancers. Study-wide background: Ivuxolimab, which patients received intravenously every 2 weeks, was dosed at 0.01 to 10 mg/kg. Cohort: around 86% men, mean age 60, aged roughly 20 to 79. Findings of the study overall: On average, CD8+ T cells showed a greater number of expanded clones than CD4+. It was also the case that some nonresponders had low normalized T-cell clonal expansion.

The CDR3 covers 15 residues. Trimming pared 6 bases from V and 5 bases from J, leaving 16 bases between. Germline values: CDR1 KGHSH, CDR2 LQKENI. With regard to this clone: Antigen specificity is unknown.

Measured with immunoSEQ multiplex PCR; TCRdb has only the in-frame clones, and not every one. Of more than 75,000 clones listed, about nine tenths are singletons. The TCR sequence derives from an adult with an advanced solid tumor such as melanoma, head and neck, liver or kidney cancer. The input for sequencing was CD4+ or CD8+ T cells sorted from blood, taken in a trial of the OX40 agonist ivuxolimab. The chain uses TRBV18 and TRBJ2-2; D gene unclear. In nucleotides, the CDR3 is TGTGCCAGCTCCCGGCGCAAGGAAGGGACCGGGGAGCTGTTTTTT. Residues: CASSRRKEGTGELFF. Using reference TRBV18 and TRBJ2-2 for the parts outside the CDR3, the full variable domain is NAGVMQNPRHLVRRRGQEARLRCSPMKGHSHVYWYRQLPEEGLKFMVYLQKENIIDESGMPKERFSAEFPKEGPSILRIQQVVRGDSAAYFCASSRRKEGTGELFFGEGSRLTVL.